This T cell receptor beta chain was obtained from a study of blood T cell repertoires in COVID-19. Study-wide context: Samples of COVID-19 (acute and convalescent) were obtained from the United States, Italy and Spain. PBMCs, B-cell-depleted T cells, or T cells provided the cDNA or gDNA that made up the material.

The assay was immunoSEQ multiplex PCR, and TCRdb's table has in-frame clones only and misses some. The data show fewer than 250,000 clones, 84% seen once. Participants spanned ages about 18 to 95 years and resided in about 24 US areas. Each recovered donor of Cohort 3 presented with two negative PCRs, clearance, or symptom resolution. Germline V gene sequence: CDR1 SEHNR, CDR2 FQNEAQ (reference sequence). The length of the CDR3 is 16 residues. The V and J ends lost 5 bases and 1 base, in that order; junction bases with no gene match: 6. This chain connects TRBV7-9 to TRBJ2-2; 8 nucleotides match TRBD2. The TCR was taken from a man in his 60s who had recovered from COVID-19. The sample consisted of PBMCs or T cells enriched from blood (not recorded which). CDR3 in amino acids: CASSPIAGKNTGELFF. CDR3 DNA sequence: TGTGCCAGCAGCCCGATAGCGGGGAAGAACACCGGGGAGCTGTTTTTT.